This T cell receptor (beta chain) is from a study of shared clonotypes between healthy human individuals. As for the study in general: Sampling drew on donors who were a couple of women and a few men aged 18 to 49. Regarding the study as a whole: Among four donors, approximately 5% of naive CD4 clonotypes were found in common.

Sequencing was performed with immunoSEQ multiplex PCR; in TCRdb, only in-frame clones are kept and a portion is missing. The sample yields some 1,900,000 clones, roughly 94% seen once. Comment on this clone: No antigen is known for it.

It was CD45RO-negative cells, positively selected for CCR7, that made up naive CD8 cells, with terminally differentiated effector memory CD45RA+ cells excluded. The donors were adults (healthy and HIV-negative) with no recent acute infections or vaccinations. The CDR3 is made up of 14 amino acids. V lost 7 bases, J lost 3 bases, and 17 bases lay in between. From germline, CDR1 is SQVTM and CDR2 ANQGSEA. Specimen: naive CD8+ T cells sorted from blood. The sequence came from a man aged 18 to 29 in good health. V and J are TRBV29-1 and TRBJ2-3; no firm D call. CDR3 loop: CSAPVGPKTDTQYF. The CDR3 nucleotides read TGCAGCGCCCCGGTCGGACCCAAAACAGATACGCAGTATTTT.